This entry is about one T cell receptor beta chain. Its antigen is undetermined. The sample comes from a study of cytomegalovirus exposure and HLA in healthy donors. Notes on the study in general: Near-uniform donor sequencing depth was presumed by presence/absence analyses. In vitro, a few CMV-associated chains proved specific for CMV antigens. Most CMV-associated TCR beta chains were later found to appear HLA-restricted. Cytomegalovirus-associated status was assigned to 164 TCR beta chains.

Trimming left V 5 bases short and J 0 bases short, with 16 bases between. CDR1 and CDR2 from the germline V gene are SGHVS and FNYEAQ. CDR3 length: 16 amino acids. 13 Jbeta primers and 60 Vbeta primers were used for the PCR. Clones were sequenced by immunoSEQ multiplex PCR, and TCRdb holds only the in-frame ones, with some missing. Found here are around 140,000 clones, around 80% of them singletons; the top ten hold about 1.5%. Sequencing was done on a sample of PBMCs. The receptor's source is a woman aged 18-30 years in good health and CMV-seronegative. The chain employs TRBV7-6 and TRBJ1-1; tentatively, D is TRBD1 (6 bases). The CDR3 sequence: CASSPSGATMNTEAFF. DNA of the CDR3: TGTGCCAGCAGCCCCTCAGGGGCTACTATGAACACTGAAGCTTTCTTT.